This record covers a single TCR beta chain. Using immunoSEQ multiplex PCR, the repertoire was profiled, and TCRdb retains in-frame clones only, with some absent. The data hold about 150,000 clones, with just over 85% observed a single time. The data were obtained in a study of control samples from healthy donors and cancer patients. This CDR3 comprises 13 residues. The V end was cut by 11 bases, the J end by 7 bases, with 15 bases between. The germline CDR1 and CDR2 sequences are MDHEN and SYDVKM. The gene calls are TRBV28 and TRBJ1-6; D call uncertain. The sequence was obtained from a man aged 18-30 years in good health. The source material was blood. CDR3 loop: CAVQRDGNSPLHF. CDR3 nucleotides: TGTGCCGTCCAGCGTGACGGGAATTCACCCCTCCACTTT.